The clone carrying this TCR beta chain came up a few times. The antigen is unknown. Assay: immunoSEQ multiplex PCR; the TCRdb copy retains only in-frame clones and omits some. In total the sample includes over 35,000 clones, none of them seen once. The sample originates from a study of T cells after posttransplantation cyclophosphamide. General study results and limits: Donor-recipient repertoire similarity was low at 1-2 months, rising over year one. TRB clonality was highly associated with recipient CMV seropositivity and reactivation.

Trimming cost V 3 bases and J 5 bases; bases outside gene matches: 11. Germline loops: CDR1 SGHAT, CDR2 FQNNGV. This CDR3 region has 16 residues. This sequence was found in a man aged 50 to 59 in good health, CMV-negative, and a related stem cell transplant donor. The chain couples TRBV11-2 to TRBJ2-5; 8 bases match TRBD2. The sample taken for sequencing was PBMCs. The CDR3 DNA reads TGTGCCAGCAGCTTCGCCAACCAGCGGGGGTGGGAGACCCAGTACTTC. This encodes CASSFANQRGWETQYF.